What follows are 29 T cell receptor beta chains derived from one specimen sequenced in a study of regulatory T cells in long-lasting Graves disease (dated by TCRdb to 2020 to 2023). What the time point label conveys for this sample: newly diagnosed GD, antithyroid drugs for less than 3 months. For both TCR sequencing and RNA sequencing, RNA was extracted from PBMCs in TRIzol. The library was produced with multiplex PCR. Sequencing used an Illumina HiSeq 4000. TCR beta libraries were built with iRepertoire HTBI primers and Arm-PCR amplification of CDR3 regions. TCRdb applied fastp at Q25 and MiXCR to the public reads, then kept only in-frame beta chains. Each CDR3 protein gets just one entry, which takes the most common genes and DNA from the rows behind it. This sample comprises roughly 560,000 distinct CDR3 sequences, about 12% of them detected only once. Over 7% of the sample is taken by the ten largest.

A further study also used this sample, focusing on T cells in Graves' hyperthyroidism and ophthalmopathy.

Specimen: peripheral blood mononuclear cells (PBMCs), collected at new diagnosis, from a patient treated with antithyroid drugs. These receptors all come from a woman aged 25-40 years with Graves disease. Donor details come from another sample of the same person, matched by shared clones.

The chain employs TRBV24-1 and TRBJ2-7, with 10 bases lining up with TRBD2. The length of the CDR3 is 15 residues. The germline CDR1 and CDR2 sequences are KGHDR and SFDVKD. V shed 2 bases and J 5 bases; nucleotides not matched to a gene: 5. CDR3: CATSDWTSGSNEQYF. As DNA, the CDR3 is TGTGCCACCAGTGATTGGACTAGCGGCAGTAACGAGCAGTACTTC.

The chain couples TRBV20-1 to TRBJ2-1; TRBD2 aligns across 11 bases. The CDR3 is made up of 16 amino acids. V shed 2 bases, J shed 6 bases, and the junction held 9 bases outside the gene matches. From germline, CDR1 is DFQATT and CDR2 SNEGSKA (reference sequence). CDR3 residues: CSARRGGLAAFNEQFF. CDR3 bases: TGCAGTGCTAGACGGGGGGGACTAGCGGCATTCAATGAGCAGTTCTTC.

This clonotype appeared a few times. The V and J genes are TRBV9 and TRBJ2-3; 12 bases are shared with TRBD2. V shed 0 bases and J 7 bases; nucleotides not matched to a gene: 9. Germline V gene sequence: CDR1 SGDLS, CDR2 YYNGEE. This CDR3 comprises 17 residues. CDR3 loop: CASSVDIITSGRNTQYF. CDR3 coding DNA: TGTGCCAGCAGCGTAGATATAATAACTAGCGGGAGGAATACGCAGTATTTT.

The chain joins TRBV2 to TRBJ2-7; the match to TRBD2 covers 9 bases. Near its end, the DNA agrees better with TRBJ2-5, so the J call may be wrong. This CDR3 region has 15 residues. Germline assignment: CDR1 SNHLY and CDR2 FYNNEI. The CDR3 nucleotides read TGTGCCAGCAGCCGCCTAGCGGGGTACCAAGAGACCCAGTACTTC. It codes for CASSRLAGYQETQYF.

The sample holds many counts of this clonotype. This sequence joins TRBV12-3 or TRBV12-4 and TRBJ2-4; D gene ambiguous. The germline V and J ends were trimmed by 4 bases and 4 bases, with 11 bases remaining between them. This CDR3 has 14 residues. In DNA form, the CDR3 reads TGTGCCAGCAGTTCGGCGACGGAGAAAAACATTCAGTACTTC. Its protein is CASSSATEKNIQYF.

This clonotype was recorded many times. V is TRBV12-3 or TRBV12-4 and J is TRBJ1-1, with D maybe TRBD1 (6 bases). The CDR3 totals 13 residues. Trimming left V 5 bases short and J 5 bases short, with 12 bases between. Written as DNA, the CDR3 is TGTGCCAGCAGTCCAGGGGAAAGTACTGAAGCTTTCTTT. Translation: CASSPGESTEAFF.

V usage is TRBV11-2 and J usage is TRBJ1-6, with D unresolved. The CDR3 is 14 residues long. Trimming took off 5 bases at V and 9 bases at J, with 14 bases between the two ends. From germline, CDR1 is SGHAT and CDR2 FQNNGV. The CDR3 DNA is TGTGCCAGCAGCCGGGGAGCCCGGAGTTCACCCCTCCACTTT. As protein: CASSRGARSSPLHF.

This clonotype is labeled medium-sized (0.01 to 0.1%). CDR3 DNA: TGTGCCAGCAGCGGTGGGGGGCATGAGCAGTTCTTC. Its translation: CASSGGGHEQFF. This chain connects TRBV7-2 to TRBJ2-1; the D gene could be TRBD1 or TRBD2 (6 bases each). Germline CDR1 and CDR2: SGHTA and FQGNSA. With 5 bases removed from V and 8 bases from J, the gap between germline ends came to 10 bases. CDR3 size: 12 residues.

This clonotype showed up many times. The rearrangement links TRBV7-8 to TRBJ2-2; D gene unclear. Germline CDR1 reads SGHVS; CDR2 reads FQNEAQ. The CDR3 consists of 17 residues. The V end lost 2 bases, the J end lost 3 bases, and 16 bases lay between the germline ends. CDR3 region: CASSLPTIRKYTGELFF. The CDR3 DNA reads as TGTGCCAGCAGCTTACCTACTATCAGGAAGTACACCGGGGAGCTGTTTTTT.

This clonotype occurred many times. The CDR3 sequence: CASSNRDFSSNYGYTF. For the CDR3, the DNA is TGTGCCAGTAGTAATCGGGATTTCTCTTCTAACTATGGCTACACCTTC. This rearrangement joins TRBV19 to TRBJ1-2, with D hard to call. CDR1 is LNHDA, CDR2 SQIVND, per germline (reference sequence). The V end was cut by 4 bases, the J end by 0 bases, with 15 bases between. The CDR3 loop spans 16 amino acids.

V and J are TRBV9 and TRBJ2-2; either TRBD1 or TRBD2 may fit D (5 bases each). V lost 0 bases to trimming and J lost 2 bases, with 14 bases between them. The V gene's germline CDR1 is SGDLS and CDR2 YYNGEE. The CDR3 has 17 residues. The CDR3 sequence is CASSVGPWGLNTGELFF. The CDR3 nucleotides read TGTGCCAGCAGCGTAGGTCCCTGGGGGTTAAACACCGGGGAGCTGTTTTTT. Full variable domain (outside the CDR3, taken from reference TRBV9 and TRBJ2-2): DSGVTQTPKHLITATGQRVTLRCSPRSGDLSVYWYQQSLDQGLQFLIQYYNGEERAKGNILERFSAQQFPDLHSELNLSSLELGDSALYFCASSVGPWGLNTGELFFGEGSRLTVL.

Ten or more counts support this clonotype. CDR3 DNA sequence: TGTGCCATCAGTGCGGGGAACACCGGGGAGCTGTTTTTT. Encoded protein: CAISAGNTGELFF. V gene TRBV10-3 combines with J gene TRBJ2-2; D is unresolved. Germline lookup yields CDR1 ENHRY and CDR2 SYGVKD. Trimming took 4 bases from V and 1 from J, leaving 4 bases between them. The CDR3 covers 13 residues.

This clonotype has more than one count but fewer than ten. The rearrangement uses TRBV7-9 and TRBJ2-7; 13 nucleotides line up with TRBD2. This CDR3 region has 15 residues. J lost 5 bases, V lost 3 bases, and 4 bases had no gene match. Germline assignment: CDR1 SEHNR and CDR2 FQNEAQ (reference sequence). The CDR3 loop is CASSFTSGRVNEQYF. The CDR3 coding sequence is TGTGCCAGCAGCTTTACTAGCGGGAGGGTCAACGAGCAGTACTTC.

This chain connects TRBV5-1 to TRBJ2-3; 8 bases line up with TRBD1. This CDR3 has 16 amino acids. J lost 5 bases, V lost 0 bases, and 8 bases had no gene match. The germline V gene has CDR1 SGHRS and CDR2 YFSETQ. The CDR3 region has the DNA TGCGCCAGCAGCTTGGGAGACAGGGGTAGAGGAGATACGCAGTATTTT. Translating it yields CASSLGDRGRGDTQYF. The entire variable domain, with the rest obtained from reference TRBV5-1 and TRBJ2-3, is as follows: KAGVTQTPRYLIKTRGQQVTLSCSPISGHRSVSWYQQTPGQGLQFLFEYFSETQRNKGNFPGRFSGRQFSNSRSEMNVSTLELGDSALYLCASSLGDRGRGDTQYFGPGTRLTVL.

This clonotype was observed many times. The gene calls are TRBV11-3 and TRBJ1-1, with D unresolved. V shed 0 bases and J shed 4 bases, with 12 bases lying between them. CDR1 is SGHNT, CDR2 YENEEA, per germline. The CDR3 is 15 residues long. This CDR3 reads CASSLDVAGPTEAFF. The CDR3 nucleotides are TGTGCCAGCAGCTTAGATGTGGCAGGCCCCACTGAAGCTTTCTTT.

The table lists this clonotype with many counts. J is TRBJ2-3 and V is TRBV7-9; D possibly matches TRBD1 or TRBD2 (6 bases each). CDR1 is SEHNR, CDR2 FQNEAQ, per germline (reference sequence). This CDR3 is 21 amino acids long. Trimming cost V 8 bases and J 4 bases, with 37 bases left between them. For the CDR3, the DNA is TGTGCCAGCTTTTTAGGGGGGCCCACCGGGACGTCCAACGGCCGGGCAGATACGCAGTATTTT. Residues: CASFLGGPTGTSNGRADTQYF.

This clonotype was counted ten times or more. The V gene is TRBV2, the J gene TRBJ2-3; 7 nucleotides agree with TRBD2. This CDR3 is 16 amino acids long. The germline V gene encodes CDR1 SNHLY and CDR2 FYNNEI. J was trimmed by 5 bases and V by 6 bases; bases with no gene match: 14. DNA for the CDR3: TGTGCCAGCAGCCCCGTACTAGCGCCCCTTGGAGATACGCAGTATTTT. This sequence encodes CASSPVLAPLGDTQYF.

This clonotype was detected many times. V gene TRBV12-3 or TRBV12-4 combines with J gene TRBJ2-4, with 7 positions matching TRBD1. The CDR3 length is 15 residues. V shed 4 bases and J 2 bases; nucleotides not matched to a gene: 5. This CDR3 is CASSYVQGSKNIQYF. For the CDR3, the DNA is TGTGCCAGCAGTTACGTACAGGGGTCCAAAAACATTCAGTACTTC.

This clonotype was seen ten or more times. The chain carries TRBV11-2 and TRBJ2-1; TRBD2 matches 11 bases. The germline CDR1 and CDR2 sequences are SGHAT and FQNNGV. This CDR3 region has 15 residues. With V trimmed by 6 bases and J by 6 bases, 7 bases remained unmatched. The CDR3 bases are TGTGCCAGCAGGCAACTAGCGGGAGTGGGCAATGAGCAGTTCTTC. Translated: CASRQLAGVGNEQFF.

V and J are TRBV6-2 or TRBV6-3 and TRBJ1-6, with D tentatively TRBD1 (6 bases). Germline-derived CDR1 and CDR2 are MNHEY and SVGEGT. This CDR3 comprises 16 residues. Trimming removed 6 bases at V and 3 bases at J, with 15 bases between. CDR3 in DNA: TGTGCCAGCAGCCCCAGTGGGACACTCTATAATTCACCCCTCCACTTT. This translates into CASSPSGTLYNSPLHF.

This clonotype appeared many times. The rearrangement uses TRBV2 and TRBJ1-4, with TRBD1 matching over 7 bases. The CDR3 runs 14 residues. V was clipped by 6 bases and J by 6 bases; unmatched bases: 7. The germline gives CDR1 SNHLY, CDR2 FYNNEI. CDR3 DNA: TGTGCCAGCAGCGAGGACAGGAACTATGAAAAACTGTTTTTT. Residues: CASSEDRNYEKLFF.

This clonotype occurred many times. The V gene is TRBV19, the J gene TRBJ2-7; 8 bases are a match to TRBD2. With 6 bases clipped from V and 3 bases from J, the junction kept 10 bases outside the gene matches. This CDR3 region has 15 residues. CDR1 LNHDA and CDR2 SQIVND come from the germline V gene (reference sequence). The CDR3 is CASSPRAGEHYEQYF. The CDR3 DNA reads TGTGCCAGTAGCCCCAGAGCGGGGGAACACTACGAGCAGTACTTC.

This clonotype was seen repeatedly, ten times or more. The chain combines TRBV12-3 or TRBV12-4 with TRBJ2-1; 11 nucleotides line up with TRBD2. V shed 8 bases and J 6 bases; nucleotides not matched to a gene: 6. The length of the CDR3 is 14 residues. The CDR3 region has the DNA TGTGCCAGCTGCGTTAGCGGGAGGGCCAATGAGCAGTTCTTC. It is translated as CASCVSGRANEQFF.

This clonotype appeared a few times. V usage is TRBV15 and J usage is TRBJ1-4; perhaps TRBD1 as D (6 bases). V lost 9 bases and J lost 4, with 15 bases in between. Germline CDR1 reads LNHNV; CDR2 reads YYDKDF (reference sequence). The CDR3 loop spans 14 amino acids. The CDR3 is CATGPDRYNEKLFF. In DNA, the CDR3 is TGTGCCACTGGACCGGACAGATATAATGAAAAACTGTTTTTT.

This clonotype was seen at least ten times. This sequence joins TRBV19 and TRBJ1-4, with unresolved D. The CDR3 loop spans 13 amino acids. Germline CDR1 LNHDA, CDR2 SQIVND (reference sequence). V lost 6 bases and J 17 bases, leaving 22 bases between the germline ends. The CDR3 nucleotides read TGTGCCAGTAGCCCCGCCGGCGGTCCCCCTCGTTTTTTT. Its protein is CASSPAGGPPRFF. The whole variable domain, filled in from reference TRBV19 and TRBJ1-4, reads DGGITQSPKYLFRKEGQNVTLSCEQNLNHDAMYWYRQDPGQGLRLIYYSQIVNDFQKGDIAEGYSVSREKKESFPLTVTSAQKNPTAFYLCASSPAGGPPRFFGSGTQLSVL.

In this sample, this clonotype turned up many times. The CDR3 region is CASSPQQGYGYTF. For the CDR3, the DNA is TGTGCCAGCAGCCCTCAACAAGGCTATGGCTACACCTTC. The chain joins TRBV9 to TRBJ1-2; D call uncertain. Germline assignment: CDR1 SGDLS and CDR2 YYNGEE. CDR3 length: 13 residues. Trimming removed 4 bases from V and 4 bases from J, with 11 bases in between.

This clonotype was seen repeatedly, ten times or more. The CDR3 loop is CASSIGDVYSNQPQHF. In DNA form, the CDR3 reads TGTGCCAGTAGTATAGGGGACGTCTATAGCAATCAGCCCCAGCATTTT. V and J are TRBV19 and TRBJ1-5; D is perhaps TRBD1 (5 bases). The CDR3 loop spans 16 amino acids. Germline CDR1 LNHDA, CDR2 SQIVND (reference sequence). Trimming shortened V by 1 base and J by 0 bases, and 10 bases separated the two germline ends.

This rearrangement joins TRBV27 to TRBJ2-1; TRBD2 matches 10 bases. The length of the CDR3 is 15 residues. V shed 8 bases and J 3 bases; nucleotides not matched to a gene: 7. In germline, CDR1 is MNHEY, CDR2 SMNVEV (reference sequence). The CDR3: CASRDLAGDYNEQFF. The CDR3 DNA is TGTGCCAGCCGTGATCTAGCGGGAGACTACAATGAGCAGTTCTTC.

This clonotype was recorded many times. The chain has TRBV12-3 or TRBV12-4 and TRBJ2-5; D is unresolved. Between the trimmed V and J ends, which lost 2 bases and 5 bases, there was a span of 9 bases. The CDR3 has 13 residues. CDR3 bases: TGTGCCAGCAGTTTATTATGGGGTGAGACCCAGTACTTC. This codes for CASSLLWGETQYF.